Listed here are 14 T cell receptor beta chains from one sample, sequenced in a study of PD-L1 blockade in urothelial cancer (dated by TCRdb to about 2017). Library construction relied on the immunoSEQ multiplex PCR assay. TCRdb stores this immuneACCESS table with in-frame sequences only. Part of the clones is absent; in the studies checked, under half of the shortfall reflects unresolved V genes, and no reason is known for the rest. The sample table holds 54,000 or so clones, of which roughly 82% were seen once. Clones ranked in the top ten supply approximately 1.4% of the sample. The sample's time point label is to be understood as: pretreatment peripheral blood. Sample: PBMCs, taken around atezolizumab (anti-PD-L1) treatment. These receptors were collected from a man aged 45-65 years with urothelial cancer.

The rearrangement joins TRBV15 to TRBJ1-1, with 11 bases matching TRBD1. CDR1 LNHNV and CDR2 YYDKDF come from the germline V gene (reference sequence). The CDR3 length is 15 residues. Germline trimming cut 2 bases from V and 6 bases from J; bases unmatched to any gene: 5. CDR3 loop: CATSRLGQGASEAFF. The CDR3 region has the DNA TGTGCCACCAGCAGATTAGGACAGGGGGCGTCTGAAGCTTTCTTT.

V and J are TRBV30 and TRBJ2-7; 8 bases are shared with TRBD2. This CDR3 has 14 amino acids. The junction had 9 bases not matched to a gene; V was cut back by 5 bases and J by 3 bases. Germline CDR1 is GTSNPN and CDR2 is SVGIG (reference sequence). For the CDR3, the DNA is TGTGCCTGGCAAGCGGGAGTTAACGTCTACGAGCAGTACTTC. Translated: CAWQAGVNVYEQYF.

The V and J genes are TRBV7-2 and TRBJ2-7, with 8 nucleotides matching TRBD1. CDR3 length: 13 amino acids. Trimming cost V 3 bases and J 10 bases; bases outside gene matches: 8. The V gene's germline CDR1 is SGHTA and CDR2 FQGNSA. CDR3 bases: TGTGCCAGCAGCTTCGTCGGAGGACAGGGTCAGTACTTC. Protein: CASSFVGGQGQYF.

The chain carries TRBV6-1 and TRBJ1-2; D unresolved. Trimming took 6 bases from V and 1 from J, leaving 6 bases between them. This CDR3 is 12 amino acids long. Germline values: CDR1 MNHNS, CDR2 SASEGT. CDR3 sequence (DNA): TGTGCCAGCAGCTCAGTTAACTATGGCTACACCTTC. Protein: CASSSVNYGYTF.

The V and J genes are TRBV7-9 and TRBJ2-7, with 7 bases aligning to TRBD1. CDR3 size: 12 residues. CDR1 SEHNR and CDR2 FQNEAQ come from the germline V gene (reference sequence). Losses at the gene ends were 5 bases for V and 5 bases for J; bases not matched to a gene: 3. The CDR3 DNA reads TGTGCCAGCAGCCGACAGGGAGACGAGCAGTACTTC. This sequence encodes CASSRQGDEQYF.

This clone was detected once. The chain recombines TRBV7-9 with TRBJ2-1, with 11 bases fitting TRBD2. V gave up 6 bases and J gave up 15 bases; unmatched junction bases: 13. The germline CDR1 and CDR2 sequences are SEHNR and FQNEAQ (reference sequence). The CDR3 runs 14 residues. For the CDR3, the DNA is TGTGCCAGCAGGCCCACTAGCGGGAGCCTCCCCCTGTTCTTC. Translating gives CASRPTSGSLPLFF.

The CDR3 sequence: CASSVQEEGTGYTF. CDR3 sequence (DNA): TGTGCCAGCAGCGTACAAGAGGAGGGGACTGGCTACACCTTC. The chain has TRBV9 and TRBJ1-2, with D possibly TRBD1 on 5 matching bases. V was pared by 1 base and J by 7 bases, with 14 bases between. From germline, CDR1 is SGDLS and CDR2 YYNGEE. There are 14 residues in the CDR3.

There are a few counts of this clone. This chain joins TRBV4-3 and TRBJ2-5, with 7 bases aligning to TRBD1. The CDR3 has 15 residues. Unmatched junction bases numbered 10, after V lost 4 bases and J lost 5 bases. CDR1 is LGHNA, CDR2 YSLEER, per germline. The CDR3 DNA follows: TGCGCCAGCAGCCGCCGACAGGGTAGTATGGAGACCCAGTACTTC. Its translation: CASSRRQGSMETQYF.

This clone occurred a few times. The rearrangement joins TRBV30 to TRBJ1-1, with D possibly matching TRBD1 (6 bases). V lost 5 bases and J 5 bases, leaving 9 bases between the germline ends. The CDR3 consists of 11 residues. Germline CDR1 reads GTSNPN; CDR2 reads SVGIG (reference sequence). The CDR3: CAWERGTEAFF. The DNA for the CDR3 is TGTGCCTGGGAAAGGGGGACTGAAGCTTTCTTT.

V gene TRBV7-2 combines with J gene TRBJ2-1; TRBD2 might be the D (6 bases). V gave up 5 bases and J gave up 0 bases, with 11 bases separating them. The germline V gene encodes CDR1 SGHTA and CDR2 FQGNSA. The CDR3 loop spans 15 amino acids. For the CDR3, the DNA is TGTGCCAGCAGCGTTAGCGGATACTCCTACAATGAGCAGTTCTTC. It yields the protein CASSVSGYSYNEQFF.

The rearrangement joins TRBV25-1 to TRBJ2-5; D is uncertain. Between the trimmed V and J ends, which lost 0 bases and 3 bases, there was a span of 14 bases. Germline CDR1 reads MGHDK; CDR2 reads SYGVNS. CDR3 size: 16 residues. The DNA for the CDR3 is TGTGCCAGCAGTGAATATCCTCAGGCAGTGAAAGAGACCCAGTACTTC. Translation: CASSEYPQAVKETQYF.

This chain links TRBV10-2 with TRBJ1-6; D not certain. Trimming stripped 5 bases from V and 3 bases from J, with 5 bases between. The CDR3 totals 13 residues. CDR1 WSHSY and CDR2 SAAADI come from the germline V gene. The CDR3 protein is CASSQDYNSPLHF. The DNA for the CDR3 is TGCGCCAGCAGTCAGGACTATAATTCACCCCTCCACTTT.

The chain uses TRBV7-2 and TRBJ1-1; D not resolved. The germline CDR1 and CDR2 sequences are SGHTA and FQGNSA. This CDR3 comprises 14 residues. The ends were cut back, 2 bases at V and 3 bases at J, with 10 bases in the middle. The CDR3 coding sequence is TGTGCCAGCAGCTTACGACACATTTACACTGAAGCTTTCTTT. It translates to CASSLRHIYTEAFF.

The chain joins TRBV30 to TRBJ2-7; the D gene is possibly TRBD1 (6 bases). Trimming stripped 2 bases from V and 4 bases from J, with 21 bases between. The germline V gene encodes CDR1 GTSNPN and CDR2 SVGIG (reference sequence). The CDR3 covers 16 residues. CDR3 bases: TGTGCCTGGAGTTTAAAAAACAGGGTCTTGCGGTACGAGCAGTACTTC. This codes for CAWSLKNRVLRYEQYF. The complete variable domain, with remaining parts taken from reference TRBV30 and TRBJ2-7, reads SQTIHQWPATLVQPVGSPLSLECTVEGTSNPNLYWYRQAAGRGLQLLFYSVGIGQISSEVPQNLSASRPQDRQFILSSKKLLLSDSGFYLCAWSLKNRVLRYEQYFGPGTRLTVT.